This T cell receptor (beta chain) originates from a study of post-analysis software for immune sequencing data. Study-wide findings and caveats: Relative to controls, patients had about 5 TRBV segments at higher frequency, with TRBV5-6, TRBV5-1 and TRBV20-1 among these.

CDR3 length equals 16 residues. V trimming: 0 bases; J trimming: 5 bases; junction bases outside the gene matches: 7. Germline CDR1 SGHDN, CDR2 FVKESK. Regarding this clonotype: Its antigen remains unknown.

Incorporated into the TCR beta cDNA libraries were unique molecular identifiers, which served to reduce PCR and sequencing biases. Input amounts of about 0.95 to 11 million T cells were used. These gave 500,000 or so cDNA molecules, so each molecule approximated one T cell. TCRdb redid the calling of the PCR reads with MiXCR, one entry per CDR3 protein. Of around 770,000 distinct CDR3 sequences in the sample, 40% to 55% are singletons; the top ten hold roughly 5%. Sequencing was done on a sample of blood. The sequence was collected from a girl aged 10 to 17 with multiple sclerosis. This chain links TRBV14 with TRBJ2-1, with 7 nucleotides matching TRBD2. The CDR3 protein is CASSQDWASGHNEQFF. The CDR3, as DNA: TGTGCCAGCAGCCAAGATTGGGCTAGCGGTCACAATGAGCAGTTCTTC.